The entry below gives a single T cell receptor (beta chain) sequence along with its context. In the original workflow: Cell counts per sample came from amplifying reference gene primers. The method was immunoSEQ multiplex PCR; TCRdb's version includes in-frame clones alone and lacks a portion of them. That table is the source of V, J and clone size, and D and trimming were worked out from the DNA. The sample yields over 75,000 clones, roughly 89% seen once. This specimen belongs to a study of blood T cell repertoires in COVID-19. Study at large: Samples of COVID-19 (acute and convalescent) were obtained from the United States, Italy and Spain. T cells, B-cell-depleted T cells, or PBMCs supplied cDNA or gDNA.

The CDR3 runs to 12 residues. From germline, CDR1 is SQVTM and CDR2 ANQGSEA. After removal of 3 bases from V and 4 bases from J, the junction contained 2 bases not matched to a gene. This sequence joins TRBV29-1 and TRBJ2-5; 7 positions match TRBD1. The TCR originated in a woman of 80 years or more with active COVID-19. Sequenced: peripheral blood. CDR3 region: CSVETGLETQYF. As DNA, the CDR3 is TGCAGCGTTGAGACAGGGCTAGAGACCCAGTACTTC.